These T cell receptor beta chains were read from a single sample in a study of T cells in Graves' hyperthyroidism and ophthalmopathy. A single record per CDR3 protein comes from TCRdb applying MiXCR to the multiplex PCR reads. This sample carries hundreds of thousands of distinct CDR3 sequences, under 15% of them seen once, and the ten largest clones take roughly 13%. Sequenced: blood. The receptors derive from a man aged 18 to 35 with Graves' ophthalmopathy. Each CDR3 is given with its conserved first and last residue. A D gene is named only where the DNA matches it firmly. Size is stated for part of the rows, as once, few or many counts, or as a class when the clone is expanded.

d_gene: .
j_gene: TRBJ1-3
abundance: many
v_gene: TRBV5-1
CDR3nt: TGCGCCAGCGCCCAGTCGGCTGGAAACACCATATATTTT
CDR3aa: CASAQSAGNTIYF

d_gene: .
j_gene: TRBJ1-2
abundance: few
v_gene: TRBV5-1
CDR3nt: TGCGCCAGCAGCTTGGAGACTTGGCGGGGTTCCTATGGCTACACCTTC
CDR3aa: CASSLETWRGSYGYTF

d_gene: TRBD1
j_gene: TRBJ2-2
abundance: many
v_gene: TRBV2
CDR3nt: TGTGCCAGCAGTTCAGTCCGGGACAGGCCGAACACCGGGGAGCTGTTTTTT
CDR3aa: CASSSVRDRPNTGELFF

d_gene: .
j_gene: TRBJ1-1
abundance: few
v_gene: TRBV6-5
CDR3nt: TGTGCCAGCAGTTACGGCAGGATTAGAGGGCCTGAAGCTTTCTTT
CDR3aa: CASSYGRIRGPEAFF

d_gene: .
j_gene: TRBJ1-1
abundance: many
v_gene: TRBV7-2
CDR3nt: TGTGCCAGCAGCTTAGATCATCAGCTCACTGAAGCTTTCTTT
CDR3aa: CASSLDHQLTEAFF

d_gene: .
j_gene: TRBJ2-1
abundance: many
v_gene: TRBV5-1
CDR3nt: TGCGCCAGCAGCCAGAAAGGGGGTTCCTACAATGAGCAGTTCTTC
CDR3aa: CASSQKGGSYNEQFF

d_gene: TRBD1
j_gene: TRBJ2-1
abundance: many
v_gene: TRBV19
CDR3nt: TGTGCCAGTACCGCGACCGGACAGGGGGTCGACGACTCCTACAATGAGCAGTTCTTC
CDR3aa: CASTATGQGVDDSYNEQFF

d_gene: TRBD1
j_gene: TRBJ1-2
abundance: many
v_gene: TRBV29-1
CDR3nt: TGCAGCGTTGTTGCGCAGGGGGCCTATCCTAACTATGGCTACACCTTC
CDR3aa: CSVVAQGAYPNYGYTF

d_gene: .
j_gene: TRBJ2-1
abundance: many
v_gene: TRBV15
CDR3nt: TGTGCCACCAGCAGAGCCAGTGGGACATCATTCAATGAGCAGTTCTTC
CDR3aa: CATSRASGTSFNEQFF

d_gene: TRBD1
j_gene: TRBJ1-2
abundance: .
v_gene: TRBV5-4
CDR3nt: TGTGCCAGCAGCACCACAGGGGGCGACGGCTACACCTTC
CDR3aa: CASSTTGGDGYTF

d_gene: .
j_gene: TRBJ1-2
abundance: many
v_gene: TRBV11-2
CDR3nt: TGTGCCAGCAGCTCCGGGGCCTATGGCTACACCTTC
CDR3aa: CASSSGAYGYTF

d_gene: .
j_gene: TRBJ2-7
abundance: many
v_gene: TRBV20-1
CDR3nt: TGCAGTGCTAGCTCTCTACTCTCCTACGAGCAGTACTTC
CDR3aa: CSASSLLSYEQYF

d_gene: .
j_gene: TRBJ2-5
abundance: few
v_gene: TRBV6-1
CDR3nt: TGTGCCAGCAGCTCGGGCGGCGACCAAGAGACCCAGTACTTC
CDR3aa: CASSSGGDQETQYF

d_gene: .
j_gene: TRBJ1-5
abundance: .
v_gene: TRBV7-6
CDR3nt: TGTGCCAGCAGCACTAGCGGCAATCAGCCCCAGCATTTT
CDR3aa: CASSTSGNQPQHF

d_gene: .
j_gene: TRBJ2-3
abundance: many
v_gene: TRBV6-1
CDR3nt: TGTGCCAGCAGCAGGGACAGCACAGATACGCAGTATTTT
CDR3aa: CASSRDSTDTQYF

d_gene: TRBD2
j_gene: TRBJ2-1
abundance: many
v_gene: TRBV5-1
CDR3nt: TGCGCCAGCAGCTGGCCCCCAGCGGGAGGTTATCACAATGAGCAGTTCTTC
CDR3aa: CASSWPPAGGYHNEQFF

d_gene: .
j_gene: TRBJ2-7
abundance: many
v_gene: TRBV7-9
CDR3nt: TGTGCCAGCAGCCCCTCGGCGGCAGACTACGAGCAGTACTTC
CDR3aa: CASSPSAADYEQYF

d_gene: TRBD1
j_gene: TRBJ2-5
abundance: many
v_gene: TRBV6-1
CDR3nt: TGTGCCAGCACCGGGACAGGGGGTGTGTGGGAGACCCAGTACTTC
CDR3aa: CASTGTGGVWETQYF

d_gene: .
j_gene: TRBJ2-5
abundance: many
v_gene: TRBV18
CDR3nt: TGTGCCAGCTCATCCCTGTTCCGCCAAGAGACCCAGTACTTC
CDR3aa: CASSSLFRQETQYF

d_gene: TRBD2
j_gene: TRBJ2-3
abundance: .
v_gene: TRBV6-1
CDR3nt: TGTGCCAGCAGTCCCAACGGACTAGCGGGAGGGCCTAGCACAGATACGCAGTATTTT
CDR3aa: CASSPNGLAGGPSTDTQYF

d_gene: TRBD1
j_gene: TRBJ1-6
abundance: few
v_gene: TRBV27
CDR3nt: TGTGCCAGCAGTTCCTGGGACAGGGATAATTCACCCCTCCACTTT
CDR3aa: CASSSWDRDNSPLHF

d_gene: .
j_gene: TRBJ1-1
abundance: many
v_gene: TRBV9
CDR3nt: TGTGCCAGCAGCTGGGGCGGGGGTCCGAACACTGAAGCTTTCTTT
CDR3aa: CASSWGGGPNTEAFF

d_gene: .
j_gene: TRBJ2-1
abundance: many
v_gene: TRBV24-1
CDR3nt: TGTGCCACCAAGCATGAGCAGTTCTTC
CDR3aa: CATKHEQFF

d_gene: TRBD1
j_gene: TRBJ2-7
abundance: many
v_gene: TRBV7-8
CDR3nt: TGTGCCAGCAGCTTAACTTTCAGGGGGCCCCTTTTACAAAACGAGCAGTACTTC
CDR3aa: CASSLTFRGPLLQNEQYF

d_gene: TRBD2
j_gene: TRBJ2-7
abundance: many
v_gene: TRBV18
CDR3nt: TGTGCCAGCTTCGGACTAGCGGGGAGCTCCTACGAGCAGTACTTC
CDR3aa: CASFGLAGSSYEQYF

d_gene: .
j_gene: TRBJ2-3
abundance: many
v_gene: TRBV5-5
CDR3nt: TGTGCCAGCAGCTTGAAAACCGTAACAGATACGCAGTATTTT
CDR3aa: CASSLKTVTDTQYF

d_gene: TRBD1
j_gene: TRBJ1-2
abundance: many
v_gene: TRBV10-3
CDR3nt: TGTGCCATCAGTCCCGGGACAGGGGGCTATGGCTACACCTTC
CDR3aa: CAISPGTGGYGYTF

d_gene: TRBD2
j_gene: TRBJ2-7
abundance: .
v_gene: TRBV9
CDR3nt: TGTGCCAGCAGCGTAGGATTCCGACTAGCGGGGAGCTCCTACGAGCAGTACTTC
CDR3aa: CASSVGFRLAGSSYEQYF

d_gene: .
j_gene: TRBJ2-1
abundance: many
v_gene: TRBV27
CDR3nt: TGTGCCAGCAGTTCATTTCTTCTTGGTGGAGGACCTAGGGATGAGCAGTTCTTC
CDR3aa: CASSSFLLGGGPRDEQFF

d_gene: TRBD2
j_gene: TRBJ2-2
abundance: .
v_gene: TRBV19
CDR3nt: TGTGCCAGCGGACTAGCGGGGGGGCAGGTCGGGGAGCTGTTTTTT
CDR3aa: CASGLAGGQVGELFF

d_gene: .
j_gene: TRBJ2-3
abundance: many
v_gene: TRBV4-2
CDR3nt: TGTGCCAGCAGCCAAGACGGACTCGTCACAGATACGCAGTATTTT
CDR3aa: CASSQDGLVTDTQYF

d_gene: .
j_gene: TRBJ1-1
abundance: many
v_gene: TRBV3-1
CDR3nt: TGTGCCAGCAGCCAACTAGGGAGTTCTATGAACACTGAAGCTTTCTTT
CDR3aa: CASSQLGSSMNTEAFF

d_gene: .
j_gene: TRBJ1-4
abundance: .
v_gene: TRBV4-1
CDR3nt: TGCGCCAGCAGCCAAGATCCACCCGGGACAAAGAATGAAAAACTGTTTTTT
CDR3aa: CASSQDPPGTKNEKLFF

d_gene: .
j_gene: TRBJ2-2
abundance: many
v_gene: TRBV2
CDR3nt: TGTGCCAGCAGTCCTAGCGTAGGGACCGGGGAGCTGTTTTTT
CDR3aa: CASSPSVGTGELFF

d_gene: .
j_gene: TRBJ2-3
abundance: many
v_gene: TRBV7-2
CDR3nt: TGTGCCAGCAGCCCACCGGGACAACAGGCGCAGTATTTT
CDR3aa: CASSPPGQQAQYF

d_gene: TRBD1
j_gene: TRBJ1-2
abundance: .
v_gene: TRBV7-8
CDR3nt: TGTGCCAGCAGCTTCCCCGGGACAGGGAATGGCTACACCTTC
CDR3aa: CASSFPGTGNGYTF

d_gene: .
j_gene: TRBJ1-1
abundance: .
v_gene: TRBV20-1
CDR3nt: TGCAGTGCGATCCAGGGAGGAACTGAAGCTTTCTTT
CDR3aa: CSAIQGGTEAFF

d_gene: .
j_gene: TRBJ2-4
abundance: .
v_gene: TRBV2
CDR3nt: TGTGCCGGCGGGCGGTTAGCCAAAAACATTCAGTACTTC
CDR3aa: CAGGRLAKNIQYF

d_gene: .
j_gene: TRBJ2-7
abundance: many
v_gene: TRBV4-1
CDR3nt: TGCGCCAGCAGCCAAGATATGGGACTCTCTCGGAGCGAGCAGTACTTC
CDR3aa: CASSQDMGLSRSEQYF

d_gene: TRBD2
j_gene: TRBJ2-2
abundance: few
v_gene: TRBV11-3
CDR3nt: TGTGCAGAAGGGACTAGCGGGACGAACACCGGGGAGCTGTTTTTT
CDR3aa: CAEGTSGTNTGELFF

d_gene: .
j_gene: TRBJ1-2
abundance: many
v_gene: TRBV6-1
CDR3nt: TGTGCCAGCAGTGAAGGGGCCTACCCTGGCTACACCTTC
CDR3aa: CASSEGAYPGYTF

d_gene: TRBD2
j_gene: TRBJ2-7
abundance: .
v_gene: TRBV12-3/TRBV12-4
CDR3nt: TGTGCCAGCAGTTTTGGTCGGGGGGGATACAATGAGCAGTACTTC
CDR3aa: CASSFGRGGYNEQYF

d_gene: TRBD2
j_gene: TRBJ2-1
abundance: few
v_gene: TRBV19
CDR3nt: TGTGCCAGTAGTATTCCGACTAGCGGGGGGGCCTTCAATGAGCAGTTCTTC
CDR3aa: CASSIPTSGGAFNEQFF

d_gene: .
j_gene: TRBJ2-2
abundance: few
v_gene: TRBV19
CDR3nt: TGTGCCAGTAGTATACAGAACACCGGGGAGCTGTTTTTT
CDR3aa: CASSIQNTGELFF

d_gene: .
j_gene: TRBJ2-7
abundance: many
v_gene: TRBV30
CDR3nt: TGTGCCTGGAGTCAAGGGCTGGCCTACGAGCAGTACTTC
CDR3aa: CAWSQGLAYEQYF

d_gene: TRBD2
j_gene: TRBJ2-1
abundance: .
v_gene: TRBV7-9
CDR3nt: TGTGCCAGCAGCTTGAGACAGCAGGGACTAGCGGGAGGTTCCAATGAGCAGTTCTTC
CDR3aa: CASSLRQQGLAGGSNEQFF

d_gene: TRBD2
j_gene: TRBJ2-5
abundance: many
v_gene: TRBV4-2
CDR3nt: TGTGCCAGCAGCCAAGACTGGCTAGCGGGACAAGAGACCCAGTACTTC
CDR3aa: CASSQDWLAGQETQYF

d_gene: .
j_gene: TRBJ1-1
abundance: many
v_gene: TRBV3-1
CDR3nt: TGTGCCAGCAGCCAAAGGTGGGATCCCGCCGGCGCTGAAGCTTTCTTT
CDR3aa: CASSQRWDPAGAEAFF

d_gene: .
j_gene: TRBJ2-5
abundance: many
v_gene: TRBV11-1
CDR3nt: TGTGCCAGCAGCCCGCCCCCAAACAGGGCCGATCAAGAGACCCAGTACTTC
CDR3aa: CASSPPPNRADQETQYF

d_gene: TRBD1
j_gene: TRBJ2-1
abundance: many
v_gene: TRBV30
CDR3nt: TGTGCCTGGAGTCAAGGACAGGGCGACCACAATGAGCAGTTCTTC
CDR3aa: CAWSQGQGDHNEQFF

d_gene: .
j_gene: TRBJ2-7
abundance: many
v_gene: TRBV20-1
CDR3nt: TGCAGTGCTAGCGGGGCGGGTGACAACTACGAGCAGTACTTC
CDR3aa: CSASGAGDNYEQYF

d_gene: .
j_gene: TRBJ2-7
abundance: .
v_gene: TRBV7-9
CDR3nt: TGTGCCAGCACCAATTTGGTGGAGGGGCCCCTCTCCTACGAGCAGTACTTC
CDR3aa: CASTNLVEGPLSYEQYF

d_gene: .
j_gene: TRBJ1-4
abundance: .
v_gene: TRBV7-9
CDR3nt: TGTGCCAGCAGCTCAACGGGGGCAGGAACTAATGAAAAACTGTTTTTT
CDR3aa: CASSSTGAGTNEKLFF